This TCR beta chain was profiled in a study of blood T cell repertoires in COVID-19 (dated by TCRdb to 2020 to 2022). Looking at the study overall: Samples covering the acute and convalescent phases of COVID-19 were provided by collaborators in the United States, Italy and Spain. The prospective study material was composed of cDNA or gDNA derived from T cells, B-cell-depleted T cells, or PBMCs. Deeply sampled blood TCRbeta repertoires from subjects exposed to, actively infected with, or recovered from COVID-19 were included in the dataset. The repertoires were released in a freely available public database intended as a resource for research on the immune response to SARS-CoV-2. The samples were drawn from the first 160 participants of the ongoing ImmuneRACE study and from 1,254 subjects provided by 6 global collaborators. Nearly every sample came with metadata listing a de-identified subject ID, COVID-19 status, age in years and sex. Where available, HLA class I and class II types were taken from metadata supplied by the sample provider and were not determined by assay-based typing. Broader findings and caveats from the paper: The amount of clinical and demographic metadata varied by source and participant and was provided uncurated.

Collaborating institutions collected whole blood in K2EDTA tubes following their own protocols. Collaborator samples were shipped for TCRbeta analysis as frozen whole blood, isolated PBMCs, or DNA extracted from either sample type. This clone was found once. It lacks a known antigen. One base away there is no much larger clone; base qualities are not given. The immunoSEQ Assay, a bias-controlled multiplex PCR, was used to amplify TCRbeta CDR3 regions from genomic DNA. On the authors' methods: Within the assay, amplification of reference gene primers was used to estimate how many nucleated cells each sample contained. Sequence reads were collapsed and filtered to measure the absolute abundance of every unique TCRbeta CDR3 rearrangement. For each sample, productive Simpson clonality was calculated as the square root of Simpson's diversity index over productive rearrangements. TCRdb provides this immuneACCESS table in a form limited to in-frame rearrangements. Some clones are lacking; in checked studies, under half of them reflect an unresolved V gene, and why the rest are absent is not known. V and J calls and clone size come straight from that table; D and trimming were deduced from the DNA. The sample table records roughly 78,000 clones; around 90% of these occur just once. Over 25% of the sample comes from the top ten.

The germline V gene encodes CDR1 SGHNT and CDR2 YYREEE (reference sequence). V lost 0 bases and J lost 5 bases, and the count of bases not matched to a germline gene is 4. Spanning cysteine to phenylalanine, the CDR3 consists of 14 amino acids. The entry retains the CDR3 DNA only, 42 bases that are in frame from base 1. The clonotype originates from a man between 45 and 60 years old with acute or convalescent COVID-19. The rearranged chain carries TRBV5-4 and TRBJ2-7; TRBD1 aligns with 8 central bases. Material: peripheral blood. CDR3 sequence: CASSLDRGFHEQYF. The bases read TGTGCCAGCAGCTTGGACAGGGGGTTCCACGAGCAGTACTTC.